This T cell receptor (beta chain) originates from a study of T cells in Graves' hyperthyroidism and ophthalmopathy. General study findings and limits: Blood samples included most of the expanded thyroid clonotypes exceeding 0.001.

CDR1 is SGHVS and CDR2 is FNYEAQ in the germline V gene. J gave up 3 bases and V 5 bases, and 6 bases lay outside the gene matches. The CDR3 covers 15 residues. TCR beta CDR3 regions were amplified from RNA transcripts. HTBI primers drove first-round RT-PCR of the TCR CDR3. TCRdb re-derived calls from the multiplex PCR reads in MiXCR, one entry per CDR3 protein. The sample lists around 190,000 distinct CDR3 sequences; 17% were seen once. This clonotype has at least ten counts. The antigen is not known. The receptor's source is a woman aged 50 to 60 with Graves' hyperthyroidism. The gene calls are TRBV7-6 and TRBJ2-2, with 7 bases fitting TRBD1. Sequenced input: blood. The CDR3 nucleotides are TGTGCCAGCAGCGCCAGACAGGGCTACACCGGGGAGCTGTTTTTT. Translation: CASSARQGYTGELFF.